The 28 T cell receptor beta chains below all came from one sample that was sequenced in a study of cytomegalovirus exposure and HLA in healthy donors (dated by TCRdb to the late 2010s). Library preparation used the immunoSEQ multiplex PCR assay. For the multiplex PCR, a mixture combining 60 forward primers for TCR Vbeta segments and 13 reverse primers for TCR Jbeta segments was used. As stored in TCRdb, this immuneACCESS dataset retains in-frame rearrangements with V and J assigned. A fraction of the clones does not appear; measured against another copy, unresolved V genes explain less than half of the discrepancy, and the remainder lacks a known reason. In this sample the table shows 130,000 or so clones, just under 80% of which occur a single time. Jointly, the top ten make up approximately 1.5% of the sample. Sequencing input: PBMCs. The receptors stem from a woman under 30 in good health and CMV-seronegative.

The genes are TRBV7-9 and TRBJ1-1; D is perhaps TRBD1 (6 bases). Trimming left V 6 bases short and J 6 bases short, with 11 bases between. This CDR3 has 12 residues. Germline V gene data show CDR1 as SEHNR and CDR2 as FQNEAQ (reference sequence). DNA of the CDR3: TGTGCCAGCAGGTTACAGGGTTCTGAAGCTTTCTTT. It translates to CASRLQGSEAFF. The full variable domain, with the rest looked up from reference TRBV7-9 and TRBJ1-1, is DTGVSQNPRHKITKRGQNVTFRCDPISEHNRLYWYRQTLGQGPEFLTYFQNEAQLEKSRLLSDRFSAERPKGSFSTLEIQRTEQGDSAMYLCASRLQGSEAFFGQGTRLTVV.

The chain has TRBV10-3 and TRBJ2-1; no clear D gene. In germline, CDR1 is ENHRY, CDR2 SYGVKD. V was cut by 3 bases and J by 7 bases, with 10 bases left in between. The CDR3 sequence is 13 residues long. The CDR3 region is CAISDLAGNEQFF. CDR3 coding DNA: TGTGCCATCAGTGATTTGGCAGGAAATGAGCAGTTCTTC.

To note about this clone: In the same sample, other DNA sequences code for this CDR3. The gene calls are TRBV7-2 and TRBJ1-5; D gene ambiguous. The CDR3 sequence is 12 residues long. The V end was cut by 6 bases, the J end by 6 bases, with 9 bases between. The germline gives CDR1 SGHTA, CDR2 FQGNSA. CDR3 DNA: TGTGCCAGCAGTCCGCCAGGTCAGCCCCAGCATTTT. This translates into CASSPPGQPQHF.

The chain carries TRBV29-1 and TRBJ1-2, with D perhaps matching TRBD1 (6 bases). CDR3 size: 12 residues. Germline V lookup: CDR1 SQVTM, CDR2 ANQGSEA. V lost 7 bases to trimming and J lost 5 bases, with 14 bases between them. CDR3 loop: CSATGADYGYTF. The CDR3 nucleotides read TGCAGCGCGACAGGTGCAGATTATGGCTACACCTTC.

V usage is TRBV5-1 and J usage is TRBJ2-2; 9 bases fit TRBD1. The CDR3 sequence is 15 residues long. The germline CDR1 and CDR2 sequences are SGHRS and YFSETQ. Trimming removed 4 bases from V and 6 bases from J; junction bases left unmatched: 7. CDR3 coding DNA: TGCGCCAGCAGCCCCGGGGACAGGGATTCCGGGGAGCTGTTTTTT. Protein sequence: CASSPGDRDSGELFF.

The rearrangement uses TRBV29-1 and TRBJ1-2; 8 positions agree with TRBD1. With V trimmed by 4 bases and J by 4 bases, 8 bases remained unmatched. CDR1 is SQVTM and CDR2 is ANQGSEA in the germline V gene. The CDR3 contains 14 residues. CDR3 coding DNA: TGCAGCGTTGGGGACAGGATTGCCCCCTATGGCTACACCTTC. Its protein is CSVGDRIAPYGYTF.

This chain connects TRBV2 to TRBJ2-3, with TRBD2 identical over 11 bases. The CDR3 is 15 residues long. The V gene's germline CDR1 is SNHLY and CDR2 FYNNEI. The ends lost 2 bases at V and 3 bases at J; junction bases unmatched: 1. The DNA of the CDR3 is TGTGCCAGCAGTGAAAGGACTAGCGGGACAGATACGCAGTATTTT. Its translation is CASSERTSGTDTQYF. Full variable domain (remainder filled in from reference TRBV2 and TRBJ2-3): EPEVTQTPSHQVTQMGQEVILRCVPISNHLYFYWYRQILGQKVEFLVSFYNNEISEKSEIFDDQFSVERPDGSNFTLKIRSTKLEDSAMYFCASSERTSGTDTQYFGPGTRLTVL.

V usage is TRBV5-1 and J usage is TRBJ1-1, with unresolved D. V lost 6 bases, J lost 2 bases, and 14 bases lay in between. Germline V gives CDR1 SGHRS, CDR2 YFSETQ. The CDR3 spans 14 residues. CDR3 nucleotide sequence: TGCGCCAGCAACGAACCGGGAAGAAACACTGAAGCTTTCTTT. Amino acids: CASNEPGRNTEAFF.

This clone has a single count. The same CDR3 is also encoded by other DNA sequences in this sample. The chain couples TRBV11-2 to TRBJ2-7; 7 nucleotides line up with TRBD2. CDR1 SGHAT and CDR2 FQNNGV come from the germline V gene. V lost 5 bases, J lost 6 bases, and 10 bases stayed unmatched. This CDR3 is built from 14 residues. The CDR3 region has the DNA TGTGCCAGCAGCCTAGGCGGGGGACCCCGCGAGCAGTACTTC. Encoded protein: CASSLGGGPREQYF.

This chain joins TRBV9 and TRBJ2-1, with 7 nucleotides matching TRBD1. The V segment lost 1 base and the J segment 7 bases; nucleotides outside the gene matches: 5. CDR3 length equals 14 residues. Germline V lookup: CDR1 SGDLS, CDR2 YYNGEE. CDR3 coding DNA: TGTGCCAGCAGCGTAACAGGGGCCCCAAATGAGCAGTTCTTC. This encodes CASSVTGAPNEQFF. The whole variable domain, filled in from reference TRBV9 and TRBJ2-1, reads DSGVTQTPKHLITATGQRVTLRCSPRSGDLSVYWYQQSLDQGLQFLIQYYNGEERAKGNILERFSAQQFPDLHSELNLSSLELGDSALYFCASSVTGAPNEQFFGPGTRLTVL.

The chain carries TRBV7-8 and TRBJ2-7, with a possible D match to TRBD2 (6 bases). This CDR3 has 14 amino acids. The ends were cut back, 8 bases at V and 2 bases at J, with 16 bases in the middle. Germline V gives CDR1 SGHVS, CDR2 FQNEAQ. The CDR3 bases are TGTGCCAGCGGGCCCGGAGGGGTCACCTACGAGCAGTACTTC. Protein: CASGPGGVTYEQYF. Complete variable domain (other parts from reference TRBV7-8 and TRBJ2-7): GAGVSQSPRYKVAKRGQDVALRCDPISGHVSLFWYQQALGQGPEFLTYFQNEAQLDKSGLPSDRFFAERPEGSVSTLKIQRTQQEDSAVYLCASGPGGVTYEQYFGPGTRLTVT.

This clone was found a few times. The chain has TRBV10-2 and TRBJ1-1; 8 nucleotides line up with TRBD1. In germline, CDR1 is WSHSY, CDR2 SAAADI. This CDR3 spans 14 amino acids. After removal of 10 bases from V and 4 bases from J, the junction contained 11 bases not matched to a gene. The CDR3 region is CANRTGLEATEAFF. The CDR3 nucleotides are TGCGCCAATAGGACAGGGTTAGAGGCCACTGAAGCTTTCTTT.

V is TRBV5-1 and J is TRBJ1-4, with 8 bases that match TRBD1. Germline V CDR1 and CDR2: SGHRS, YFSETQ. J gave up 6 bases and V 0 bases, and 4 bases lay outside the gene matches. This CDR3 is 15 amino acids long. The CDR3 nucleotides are TGCGCCAGCAGCTTGGCGGGGACAGGTCATGAAAAACTGTTTTTT. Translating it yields CASSLAGTGHEKLFF.

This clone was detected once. The CDR3 DNA reads as TGTGCCAGCAGTTACTCGATCCGGGACTCCTACGAGCAGTACTTC. It is translated as CASSYSIRDSYEQYF. The rearrangement links TRBV6-6 to TRBJ2-7, with D possibly TRBD2 on 5 matching bases. Trimming stripped 0 bases from V and 0 bases from J, with 9 bases between. Germline loops: CDR1 MNHNY, CDR2 SVGAGI (reference sequence). This CDR3 is built from 15 residues.

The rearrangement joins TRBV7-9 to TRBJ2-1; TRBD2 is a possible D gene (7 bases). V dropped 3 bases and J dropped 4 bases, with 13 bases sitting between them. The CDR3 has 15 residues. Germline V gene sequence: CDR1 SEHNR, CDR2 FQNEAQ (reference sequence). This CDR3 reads CASSFGGGIYNEQFF. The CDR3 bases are TGTGCCAGCAGCTTTGGCGGGGGCATTTACAATGAGCAGTTCTTC.

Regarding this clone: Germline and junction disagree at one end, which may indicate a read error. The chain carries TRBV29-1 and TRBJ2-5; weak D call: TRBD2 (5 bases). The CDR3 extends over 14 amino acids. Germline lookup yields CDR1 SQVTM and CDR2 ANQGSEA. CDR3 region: CSVEERGQQEAQYF. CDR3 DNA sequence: TGCAGCGTTGAAGAGCGCGGGCAGCAAGAGGCCCAGTACTTC.

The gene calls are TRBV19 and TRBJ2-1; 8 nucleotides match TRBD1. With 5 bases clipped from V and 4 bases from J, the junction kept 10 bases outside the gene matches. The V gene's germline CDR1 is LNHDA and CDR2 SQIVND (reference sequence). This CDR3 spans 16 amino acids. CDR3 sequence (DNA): TGTGCCAGTAGTGCTAGGGACAGGCCGGGGTACAATGAGCAGTTCTTC. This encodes CASSARDRPGYNEQFF. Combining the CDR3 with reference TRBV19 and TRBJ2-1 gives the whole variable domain DGGITQSPKYLFRKEGQNVTLSCEQNLNHDAMYWYRQDPGQGLRLIYYSQIVNDFQKGDIAEGYSVSREKKESFPLTVTSAQKNPTAFYLCASSARDRPGYNEQFFGPGTRLTVL.

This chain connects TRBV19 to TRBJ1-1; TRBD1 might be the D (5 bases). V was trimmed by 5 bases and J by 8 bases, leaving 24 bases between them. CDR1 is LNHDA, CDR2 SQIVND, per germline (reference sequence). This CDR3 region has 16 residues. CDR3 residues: CASSSRPGLAGAEAFF. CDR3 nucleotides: TGTGCCAGTAGTTCCCGACCGGGACTAGCGGGAGCCGAAGCTTTCTTT.

CDR3 amino acids: CASRRASEPTDTQYF. The CDR3 region has the DNA TGTGCCAGCAGGCGAGCTAGCGAGCCCACAGATACGCAGTATTTT. The chain carries TRBV6-6 and TRBJ2-3, with D maybe TRBD2 (6 bases). Germline V gives CDR1 MNHNY, CDR2 SVGAGI (reference sequence). Deletions cut 6 bases from V and 2 bases from J, with 15 bases between. The CDR3 has 15 amino acids.

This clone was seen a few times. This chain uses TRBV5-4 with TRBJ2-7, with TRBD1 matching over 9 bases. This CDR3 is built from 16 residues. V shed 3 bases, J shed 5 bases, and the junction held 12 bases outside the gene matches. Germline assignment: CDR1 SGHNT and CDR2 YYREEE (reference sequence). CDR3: CASSSSGTGSQHEQYF. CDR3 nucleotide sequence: TGTGCCAGCAGCTCTTCGGGGACAGGGAGTCAGCACGAGCAGTACTTC.

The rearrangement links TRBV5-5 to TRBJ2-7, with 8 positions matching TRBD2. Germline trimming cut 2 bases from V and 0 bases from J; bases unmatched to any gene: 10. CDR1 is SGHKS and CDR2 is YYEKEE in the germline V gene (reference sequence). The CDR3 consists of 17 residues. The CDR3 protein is CASSLSGGSGNSYEQYF. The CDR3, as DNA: TGTGCCAGCAGCTTATCCGGTGGTAGCGGGAACTCCTACGAGCAGTACTTC.

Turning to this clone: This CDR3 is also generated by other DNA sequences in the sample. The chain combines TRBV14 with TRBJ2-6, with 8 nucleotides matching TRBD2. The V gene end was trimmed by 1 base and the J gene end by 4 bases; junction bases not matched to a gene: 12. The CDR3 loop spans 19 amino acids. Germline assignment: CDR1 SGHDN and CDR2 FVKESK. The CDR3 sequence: CASSQATWRGAPGANVLTF. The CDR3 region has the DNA TGTGCCAGCAGCCAAGCCACTTGGCGGGGGGCGCCGGGGGCCAACGTCCTGACTTTC.

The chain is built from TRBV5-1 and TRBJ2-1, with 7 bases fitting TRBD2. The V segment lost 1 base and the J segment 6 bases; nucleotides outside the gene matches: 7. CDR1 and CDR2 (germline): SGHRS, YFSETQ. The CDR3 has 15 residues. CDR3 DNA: TGCGCCAGCAGCTTGCTAGCGGAGCCGGGCAATGAGCAGTTCTTC. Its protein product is CASSLLAEPGNEQFF.

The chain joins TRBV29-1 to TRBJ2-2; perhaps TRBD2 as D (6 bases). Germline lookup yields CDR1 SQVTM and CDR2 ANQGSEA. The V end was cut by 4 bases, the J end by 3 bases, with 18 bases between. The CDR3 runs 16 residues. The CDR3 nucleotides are TGCAGCGTTGTAGCGGTTGGCAGGTATTACACCGGGGAGCTGTTTTTT. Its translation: CSVVAVGRYYTGELFF.

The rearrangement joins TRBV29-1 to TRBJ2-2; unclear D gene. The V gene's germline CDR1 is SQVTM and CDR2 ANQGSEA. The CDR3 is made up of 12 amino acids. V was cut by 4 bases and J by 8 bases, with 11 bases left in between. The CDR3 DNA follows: TGCAGCGTTGGAGCGCGTTCGGGGGAGCTGTTTTTT. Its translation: CSVGARSGELFF.

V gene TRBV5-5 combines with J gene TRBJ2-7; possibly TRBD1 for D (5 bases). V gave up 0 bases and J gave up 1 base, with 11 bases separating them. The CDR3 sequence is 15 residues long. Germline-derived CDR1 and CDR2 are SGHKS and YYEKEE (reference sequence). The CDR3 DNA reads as TGTGCCAGCAGCTTGGGACAGCGAGGATCCTACGAGCAGTACTTC. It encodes CASSLGQRGSYEQYF.

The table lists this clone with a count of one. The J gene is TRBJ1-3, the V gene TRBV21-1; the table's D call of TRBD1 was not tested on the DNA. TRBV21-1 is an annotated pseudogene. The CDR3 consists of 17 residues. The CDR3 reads CASSTLTGPKLENTIYF. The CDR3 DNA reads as TGTGCCAGCAGCACCTTGACAGGGCCAAAACTGGAAAACACCATATATTTT.

CDR3 in DNA: TGTGCCAGTACAGGGGCTATCGGTGAAAAACTGTTTTTT. Its protein is CASTGAIGEKLFF. V usage is TRBV19 and J usage is TRBJ1-4; TRBD1 might be the D (6 bases). V was clipped by 7 bases and J by 7 bases, with 13 bases between them. CDR1 LNHDA and CDR2 SQIVND come from the germline V gene (reference sequence). This CDR3 comprises 13 residues.